This TCR beta chain was recovered during a study of T cell responses to AZD1222 COVID-19 vaccine. Study outcomes and limitations: White British ancestry dominated among donors, who included more females, and clonal diversity was possibly underestimated.

With respect to this clone: Antigen: not known.

Between the trimmed V and J ends, which lost 11 bases and 0 bases, there was a span of 17 bases. This CDR3 spans 16 amino acids. Germline-derived CDR1 and CDR2 are LNHDA and SQIVND (reference sequence). Method: immunoSEQ multiplex PCR; TCRdb's copy keeps in-frame clones and lacks some. The sample consists of about 120,000 clones, approximately 88% of them appearing once. The sample in question was peripheral blood, obtained on day 0 of AZD1222 vaccination. The V gene is TRBV19, the J gene TRBJ1-6; D uncertain. The source is an adult in good health. CDR3 DNA: TGTGCCGCTAAAAGTCGCGAGAGCTCCTATAATTCACCCCTCCACTTT. Protein sequence: CAAKSRESSYNSPLHF.